These 32 T cell receptor beta chains originate from one sample sequenced in a study of blood T cells in healthy people across ages. For the second PCR, which ran for about 6 to 11 cycles, a sample-barcoded 5' primer and a J-beta primer mix were used. TCRdb fed the 5' RACE reads into MiXCR, producing one record per CDR3 protein. The data hold about 780,000 distinct CDR3 sequences, with roughly 24% observed a single time. This same sample was also part of a study on T cells of mothers and their children.

Sequencing input: blood. Receptor source: a boy between 10 and 17 years old in good health.

This chain links TRBV5-1 with TRBJ1-2; D is unresolved. The V and J ends lost 0 bases and 2 bases respectively, with 11 bases between them. The CDR3 is 15 amino acids. In germline, CDR1 is SGHRS, CDR2 YFSETQ. In DNA form, the CDR3 reads TGCGCCAGCAGCTTGGAAGGGAAGAAAAACTATGGCTACACCTTC. It specifies CASSLEGKKNYGYTF. Full variable domain (rest looked up from reference TRBV5-1 and TRBJ1-2): KAGVTQTPRYLIKTRGQQVTLSCSPISGHRSVSWYQQTPGQGLQFLFEYFSETQRNKGNFPGRFSGRQFSNSRSEMNVSTLELGDSALYLCASSLEGKKNYGYTFGSGTRLTVV.

The chain employs TRBV10-3 and TRBJ2-1; D is possibly TRBD2 (5 bases). Looked up from germline, CDR1 is ENHRY and CDR2 is SYGVKD. The CDR3 runs to 13 residues. Trimming took off 6 bases at V and 4 bases at J, with 10 bases between the two ends. CDR3 protein: CAISAGDYNEQFF. For the CDR3, the DNA is TGTGCCATCAGCGCCGGGGATTACAATGAGCAGTTCTTC.

The genes are TRBV12-3 or TRBV12-4 and TRBJ1-5; D is unclear. With 2 bases removed from V and 2 bases from J, the gap between germline ends came to 13 bases. There are 16 residues in the CDR3. The CDR3 DNA sequence: TGTGCCAGCAGTTTATTTGGCTGGGGTGGCAATCAGCCCCAGCATTTT. Translated: CASSLFGWGGNQPQHF.

In its sample, this clonotype was seen a few times. The chain has TRBV11-3 and TRBJ2-1, with a tentative D call TRBD1 (6 bases). V was clipped by 1 base and J by 4 bases, with 11 bases between them. CDR1 is SGHNT, CDR2 YENEEA, per germline. The CDR3 has 15 residues. CDR3 amino acids: CASSLAGVGYNEQFF. CDR3 nucleotide sequence: TGTGCCAGCAGCTTAGCAGGGGTCGGGTACAATGAGCAGTTCTTC. The variable domain in full, with the rest retrieved from reference TRBV11-3 and TRBJ2-1, is EAGVVQSPRYKIIEKKQPVAFWCNPISGHNTLYWYLQNLGQGPELLIRYENEEAVDDSQLPKDRFSAERLKGVDSTLKIQPAELGDSAVYLCASSLAGVGYNEQFFGPGTRLTVL.

This clonotype was counted a few times. The genes are TRBV4-2 and TRBJ2-1, with a possible D match to TRBD2 (7 bases). The CDR3 has 14 residues. Germline V gene sequence: CDR1 LGHNA, CDR2 YNFKEQ. Deletions cut 8 bases from V and 2 bases from J, with 13 bases between. The CDR3 nucleotides are TGTGCCAGCGTTGGAGGGGGGGCCTACAATGAGCAGTTCTTC. This translates into CASVGGGAYNEQFF.

V is TRBV12-3 or TRBV12-4 and J is TRBJ1-1; 7 bases map to TRBD1. Trimming at V came to 5 bases and at J to 7 bases, leaving 13 bases not matched to a gene. The CDR3 runs 15 residues. The CDR3 bases are TGTGCCAGCAGTCCTCACCGGGACAGCATTTATGAAGCTTTCTTT. This translates into CASSPHRDSIYEAFF.

The chain couples TRBV10-3 to TRBJ1-2, with unresolved D. The CDR3 runs 13 residues. V was shortened by 9 bases and J by 3 bases, with 14 bases between the two germline ends. The germline V gene encodes CDR1 ENHRY and CDR2 SYGVKD. CDR3 sequence: CAISLTTDYGYTF. CDR3 DNA: TGTGCCATTAGTCTTACCACAGACTATGGCTACACCTTC.

This clonotype was observed a handful of times. J is TRBJ1-3 and V is TRBV6-7, with D unresolved. TRBV6-7 is identified as an open reading frame with a role that is uncertain. The CDR3 contains 17 residues. V shed 0 bases and J shed 2 bases, with 14 bases lying between them. In nucleotides, the CDR3 is TGTGCCAGCAGTTACTCGACCGTGACGGTCCCTGGAAACACCATATATTTT. Amino acids: CASSYSTVTVPGNTIYF.

This clonotype was detected only a few times. The CDR3 nucleotides are TGTGCCACCTCCTTAACACGGGGGGGGACCGGGGAGCTGTTTTTT. It yields the protein CATSLTRGGTGELFF. V is TRBV12-3 or TRBV12-4 and J is TRBJ2-2; 8 nucleotides align to TRBD2. The CDR3 is made up of 15 amino acids. With 10 bases clipped from V and 5 bases from J, the junction kept 12 bases outside the gene matches.

The chain carries TRBV7-2 and TRBJ2-4; TRBD2 matches at 9 bases. V lost 2 bases to trimming and J lost 7 bases; unmatched junction nucleotides: 9. The CDR3 has 16 residues. Germline V gene sequence: CDR1 SGHTA, CDR2 FQGNSA. The CDR3 DNA reads as TGTGCCAGCAGCTTATCCCCGCGGGGGGGATGGAACATTCAGTACTTC. This translates into CASSLSPRGGWNIQYF.

This clonotype was seen a handful of times. V is TRBV7-9 and J is TRBJ1-2; a possible D gene is TRBD1 (5 bases). This CDR3 is built from 13 residues. V was shortened by 0 bases and J by 6 bases, with 8 bases between the two germline ends. CDR1 and CDR2 (germline): SEHNR, FQNEAQ (reference sequence). The CDR3 loop reads CASSLAGRNGYTF. CDR3 nucleotide sequence: TGTGCCAGCAGCTTAGCGGGACGGAATGGCTACACCTTC.

The chain couples TRBV28 to TRBJ2-5; D perhaps matches TRBD1 (5 bases). The J call could be wrong; TRBJ2-7 is a better fit for the DNA end. The CDR3 runs to 13 residues. Per germline, CDR1 MDHEN and CDR2 SYDVKM. The chain's CDR3 is CASSSGHYYEQYF. CDR3 sequence (DNA): TGTGCCAGCAGTTCCGGACACTACTACGAGCAGTACTTC.

CDR3 sequence: CSVGGDTDYEQYF. The CDR3 coding sequence is TGCAGCGTTGGGGGGGACACAGACTACGAGCAGTACTTC. The rearrangement uses TRBV29-1 and TRBJ2-7; D possibly matches TRBD1 or TRBD2 (6 bases each). CDR3 length: 13 residues. Trimming shortened V by 4 bases and J by 3 bases, and 13 bases separated the two germline ends. Looked up from germline, CDR1 is SQVTM and CDR2 is ANQGSEA.

The sample holds a few counts of this clonotype. This chain connects TRBV3-1 to TRBJ2-7, with D perhaps given as TRBD1 or TRBD2 (5 bases each). Germline CDR1 is LGHDT and CDR2 is YNNKEL (reference sequence). The CDR3 consists of 13 residues. V lost 10 bases to trimming and J lost 2 bases, with 15 bases between them. The CDR3 DNA reads as TGTGCCACCTCGGACTCGGGACCCTACGAGCAGTACTTC. The encoded protein is CATSDSGPYEQYF.

The chain links TRBV2 to TRBJ2-2; no clear D. Germline CDR1 reads SNHLY; CDR2 reads FYNNEI. CDR3 length: 12 residues. V was cut by 8 bases and J by 4 bases, with 8 bases left in between. The CDR3 spells CASPGSTGELFF. In nucleotides, the CDR3 is TGTGCCAGCCCTGGTAGCACCGGGGAGCTGTTTTTT.

The chain has TRBV10-3 and TRBJ2-5; no definite D call. The J call may be wrong; the DNA end is better matched by TRBJ2-7. The CDR3 is made up of 16 amino acids. CDR1 and CDR2 from the germline V gene are ENHRY and SYGVKD. CDR3 residues: CAISGNREYTTYEQYV. CDR3 DNA sequence: TGTGCCATCAGTGGTAATAGAGAGTACACAACCTACGAGCAGTACGTC.

There are a few counts of this clonotype. The chain couples TRBV12-3 or TRBV12-4 to TRBJ2-5, with 10 bases matching TRBD1. The J call may be in error: the DNA end matches TRBJ2-7 better. The CDR3 contains 14 residues. CDR3 coding DNA: TGTGCCAGCAGTCCGGGACAGGGGCCCCACGAGCAGTACTTC. Translated, it gives CASSPGQGPHEQYF.

This clonotype was found once. The V gene is TRBV6-5, the J gene TRBJ2-2, with D hard to call. The CDR3 has 13 residues. Looked up from germline, CDR1 is MNHEY and CDR2 is SVGAGI. Trimming took off 2 bases at V and 7 bases at J, with 8 bases between the two ends. CDR3 nucleotides: TGTGCCAGCAGTTACCCCAAGGGCGGGGAGCTGTTTTTT. Amino acids: CASSYPKGGELFF.

This clonotype occurred a few times. One junction end disagrees with the germline gene, perhaps due to a read error. The chain employs TRBV7-2 and TRBJ2-7; TRBD2 matches at 11 bases. CDR1 and CDR2 from the germline V gene are SGHTA and FQGNSA. CDR3 length equals 15 residues. DNA of the CDR3: TGTGCCAGCAGCTTTCTAGCGGGGGGCCCCCAGCGGTCGAACTTC. This sequence encodes CASSFLAGGPQRSNF. The complete variable domain, with remaining parts taken from reference TRBV7-2 and TRBJ2-7, reads GAGVSQSPSNKVTEKGKDVELRCDPISGHTALYWYRQSLGQGLEFLIYFQGNSAPDKSGLPSDRFSAERTGGSVSTLTIQRTQQEDSAVYLCASSFLAGGPQRSNFGPGTRLTVT.

This clonotype occurred many times. V and J are TRBV5-1 and TRBJ2-3; D ambiguous. Germline loops: CDR1 SGHRS, CDR2 YFSETQ. Trimming pared 1 base from V and 3 bases from J, leaving 6 bases between. CDR3 length: 13 residues. The CDR3 nucleotides read TGCGCCAGCAGCTTGAGAGCTACAGATACGCAGTATTTT. Amino acid sequence: CASSLRATDTQYF. Based on the CDR3 plus reference TRBV5-1 and TRBJ2-3, the full variable domain is KAGVTQTPRYLIKTRGQQVTLSCSPISGHRSVSWYQQTPGQGLQFLFEYFSETQRNKGNFPGRFSGRQFSNSRSEMNVSTLELGDSALYLCASSLRATDTQYFGPGTRLTVL.

The table lists this clonotype with a few counts. This chain links TRBV27 with TRBJ1-1; the D gene is possibly TRBD1 (5 bases). Trimming took 4 bases from V and 3 from J, leaving 27 bases between them. The CDR3 spans 19 residues. Germline V gene sequence: CDR1 MNHEY, CDR2 SMNVEV (reference sequence). The CDR3: CASSSRGERGVGVDTEAFF. For the CDR3, the DNA is TGTGCCAGCAGTTCCAGAGGGGAACGGGGTGTGGGTGTCGACACTGAAGCTTTCTTT.

The rearrangement joins TRBV7-2 to TRBJ2-5; TRBD2 aligns across 11 bases. The CDR3 covers 16 residues. Trimming cost V 5 bases and J 7 bases; bases outside gene matches: 12. The germline CDR1 and CDR2 sequences are SGHTA and FQGNSA. This chain's CDR3 is CASSGKGLAGRGTQYF. CDR3 coding DNA: TGTGCCAGCAGCGGAAAAGGACTAGCGGGTAGAGGGACCCAGTACTTC.

The CDR3 spells CASSLGGLDIQYF. CDR3 in DNA: TGTGCCAGCAGCTTAGGAGGGTTGGACATTCAGTACTTC. The chain carries TRBV7-2 and TRBJ2-4, with D tentatively TRBD2 (5 bases). Germline CDR1 SGHTA, CDR2 FQGNSA. CDR3 length: 13 amino acids. The V end was cut by 1 base, the J end by 8 bases, with 9 bases between.

Remarks on this clonotype: A junction boundary mismatches the germline segment, possibly from a read error. The V call is TRBV10-2, the J call TRBJ2-1; 7 bases are shared with TRBD1. Germline CDR1 reads WSHSY; CDR2 reads SAAADI. CDR3 size: 15 residues. The CDR3 sequence is CASTDRGLSYIEQFF. The CDR3 bases are TGCGCCAGCACGGATAGGGGGCTTTCCTACATTGAGCAGTTCTTC.

The V gene is TRBV29-1, the J gene TRBJ1-1; maybe TRBD1 (5 bases). The length of the CDR3 is 14 residues. V was pared by 0 bases and J by 4 bases, with 12 bases between. From germline, CDR1 is SQVTM and CDR2 ANQGSEA. The CDR3 spells CSVEDRGGGTEAFF. The CDR3 bases are TGCAGCGTTGAAGATCGGGGGGGAGGCACTGAAGCTTTCTTT.

The chain is built from TRBV4-3 and TRBJ2-2, with 10 bases aligning to TRBD1. Germline assignment: CDR1 LGHNA and CDR2 YSLEER. The CDR3 is made up of 16 amino acids. With V trimmed by 0 bases and J by 7 bases, 5 bases remained unmatched. CDR3 residues: CASSQDLGTGDGELFF. The CDR3 DNA is TGCGCCAGCAGCCAAGATCTGGGGACAGGGGACGGGGAGCTGTTTTTT.

The chain is built from TRBV7-9 and TRBJ2-7; D perhaps matches TRBD2 (6 bases). V lost 1 base to trimming and J lost 2 bases, with 12 bases between them. The CDR3 contains 15 residues. The germline V gene encodes CDR1 SEHNR and CDR2 FQNEAQ (reference sequence). The CDR3 region is CASSLVTAGPYEQYF. CDR3 nucleotide sequence: TGTGCCAGCAGCTTAGTGACCGCGGGGCCCTACGAGCAGTACTTC. Full variable domain (missing parts from reference TRBV7-9 and TRBJ2-7): DTGVSQNPRHKITKRGQNVTFRCDPISEHNRLYWYRQTLGQGPEFLTYFQNEAQLEKSRLLSDRFSAERPKGSFSTLEIQRTEQGDSAMYLCASSLVTAGPYEQYFGPGTRLTVT.

V is TRBV20-1 and J is TRBJ1-1; D uncertain. Germline lookup yields CDR1 DFQATT and CDR2 SNEGSKA (reference sequence). The length of the CDR3 is 12 residues. Trimming shortened V by 1 base and J by 5 bases, and 8 bases separated the two germline ends. As DNA, the CDR3 is TGCAGTGCTAGAGTTCGAGGGACTGAAGCTTTCTTT. Amino acids: CSARVRGTEAFF.

This clonotype was seen more than once but under ten times. CDR3 bases: TGTGCCAGCAGTGAAGGGGCCCTTAAAGGCATTCAGTACTTC. It is translated as CASSEGALKGIQYF. The chain couples TRBV25-1 to TRBJ2-4, with D possibly matching TRBD1 (5 bases). The CDR3 is 14 amino acids. V lost 2 bases, J lost 9 bases, and 14 bases lay in between. Germline values: CDR1 MGHDK, CDR2 SYGVNS. The full variable domain, in which reference TRBV25-1 and TRBJ2-4 provide the parts outside the CDR3, is EADIYQTPRYLVIGTGKKITLECSQTMGHDKMYWYQQDPGMELHLIHYSYGVNSTEKGDLSSESTVSRIRTEHFPLTLESARPSHTSQYLCASSEGALKGIQYFGAGTRLSVL.

The CDR3: CAISQYRAGDHQPQHF. In DNA, the CDR3 is TGTGCCATCAGCCAATATAGGGCAGGGGATCATCAGCCCCAGCATTTT. This rearrangement joins TRBV10-3 to TRBJ1-5, with a tentative D call TRBD1 (6 bases). V dropped 6 bases and J dropped 5 bases, with 20 bases sitting between them. This CDR3 has 16 amino acids. The germline CDR1 and CDR2 sequences are ENHRY and SYGVKD.

V gene TRBV12-5 combines with J gene TRBJ2-1; D is undetermined. With 2 bases removed from V and 6 bases from J, the gap between germline ends came to 5 bases. This CDR3 has 12 residues. Per the germline V gene, CDR1 is LGHNT and CDR2 is FRNRAP. The CDR3 spells CASGLNLNEQFF. The CDR3 coding sequence is TGTGCTAGTGGTTTGAATCTCAATGAGCAGTTCTTC.

The V gene is TRBV12-3 or TRBV12-4, the J gene TRBJ2-6; D uncertain. Trimming shortened V by 4 bases and J by 11 bases, and 6 bases separated the two germline ends. The CDR3 is 11 residues long. CDR3 in DNA: TGTGCCAGCAGTTCTCATGACGTCCTGACTTTC. Its protein product is CASSSHDVLTF.